These 19 T cell receptor beta chains share one sample of origin, sequenced in a study of blood T cells in healthy people across ages. Through a sample-barcoded 5' primer and a J-beta primer mix, a second PCR was run for roughly 7 to 12 cycles. TCRdb re-derived calls from the 5' RACE reads in MiXCR, one entry per CDR3 protein. Among hundreds of thousands of distinct CDR3 sequences listed, roughly 26% were seen once. Sample: blood. Receptor source: a woman at least 80 years old in good health.

This clonotype was seen ten or more times. This sequence joins TRBV6-2 or TRBV6-3 and TRBJ2-7; weak D call: TRBD2 (7 bases). Trimming took off 0 bases at V and 3 bases at J, with 18 bases between the two ends. In germline, CDR1 is MNHEY, CDR2 SVGEGT. The CDR3 contains 17 residues. The CDR3 region is CASSYSSFAGANYEQYF. The CDR3 DNA reads TGTGCCAGCAGTTACTCGTCCTTCGCGGGGGCCAACTACGAGCAGTACTTC.

This clonotype was seen ten or more times. This chain joins TRBV10-3 and TRBJ2-4, with 9 nucleotides matching TRBD1. The CDR3 runs to 15 residues. The V gene end was trimmed by 3 bases and the J gene end by 8 bases; junction bases not matched to a gene: 8. CDR1 and CDR2 (germline): ENHRY, SYGVKD. The DNA of the CDR3 is TGTGCCATCAGTGATGGGACAGGGTACATAGACATTCAGTACTTC. Encoded protein: CAISDGTGYIDIQYF.

The chain employs TRBV2 and TRBJ1-4; 11 bases are shared with TRBD1. V lost 11 bases, J lost 0 bases, and 5 bases stayed unmatched. The CDR3 is 15 amino acids. CDR1 SNHLY and CDR2 FYNNEI come from the germline V gene. The CDR3 bases are TGTGCCGGCGGGGGACAGGGGGCAACTAATGAAAAACTGTTTTTT. The encoded protein is CAGGGQGATNEKLFF.

This clonotype has just a few counts. This rearrangement joins TRBV7-2 to TRBJ1-1; perhaps TRBD1 as D (5 bases). CDR3 length: 15 amino acids. The germline CDR1 and CDR2 sequences are SGHTA and FQGNSA. V was pared by 1 base and J by 1 base, with 10 bases between. CDR3 nucleotide sequence: TGTGCCAGCAGCTTAGGGGGCGCGACGAACACTGAAGCTTTCTTT. This translates into CASSLGGATNTEAFF.

In this sample, this clonotype turned up many times. This chain connects TRBV20-1 to TRBJ2-1, with D possibly TRBD2 on 6 matching bases. The CDR3 contains 16 residues. Trimming removed 0 bases at V and 3 bases at J, with 15 bases between. Germline V CDR1 and CDR2: DFQATT, SNEGSKA (reference sequence). For the CDR3, the DNA is TGCAGTGCTAGAGATCTATTACGGGGGTACTACAATGAGCAGTTCTTC. This sequence encodes CSARDLLRGYYNEQFF.

The chain employs TRBV7-8 and TRBJ2-2, with 8 bases aligning to TRBD2. This CDR3 contains 16 residues. With 4 bases clipped from V and 0 bases from J, the junction kept 4 bases outside the gene matches. The germline CDR1 and CDR2 sequences are SGHVS and FQNEAQ. This CDR3 reads CASSSGGAANTGELFF. DNA for the CDR3: TGTGCCAGCAGCTCCGGGGGGGCCGCGAACACCGGGGAGCTGTTTTTT.

This clonotype was detected a few times. The chain links TRBV20-1 to TRBJ1-5; D is uncertain. The CDR3 length is 19 residues. V lost 0 bases to trimming and J lost 4 bases, with 25 bases between them. Germline CDR1 reads DFQATT; CDR2 reads SNEGSKA (reference sequence). CDR3 in DNA: TGCAGTGCTAGAGATTTTCGGGTTGCGCGGGGATTGTTAAATCAGCCCCAGCATTTT. Amino acids: CSARDFRVARGLLNQPQHF.

This clonotype was recorded at least ten times. The chain carries TRBV5-1 and TRBJ2-3, with 9 bases that match TRBD2. The CDR3 runs to 17 residues. In germline, CDR1 is SGHRS, CDR2 YFSETQ. The V segment lost 0 bases and the J segment 5 bases; nucleotides outside the gene matches: 10. Here the CDR3 reads CASSLELAGEFIDTQYF. Written as DNA, the CDR3 is TGCGCCAGCAGCTTGGAGTTAGCGGGGGAGTTTATAGATACGCAGTATTTT.

This clonotype has at least ten counts. The rearrangement joins TRBV18 to TRBJ2-1; 7 positions agree with TRBD1. The CDR3 covers 13 residues. J lost 8 bases, V lost 4 bases, and 5 bases had no gene match. The V gene's germline CDR1 is KGHSH and CDR2 LQKENI. CDR3 sequence (DNA): TGTGCCAGCTCACGAGACAGGGACGATGAGCAGTTCTTC. Translating it yields CASSRDRDDEQFF.

Concerning this clonotype: A junction boundary mismatches the germline segment, possibly from a read error. The chain is built from TRBV20-1 and TRBJ2-7; D is unclear. Germline-derived CDR1 and CDR2 are DFQATT and SNEGSKA (reference sequence). This CDR3 spans 14 amino acids. The CDR3 region is CGARDRRSSYEQYF. CDR3 in DNA: TGCGGTGCTAGAGACCGAAGAAGCTCCTACGAGCAGTACTTC.

As regards this clonotype: One base away lies a much larger clone, so this may be a sequencing read error. This rearrangement joins TRBV6-2 or TRBV6-3 to TRBJ2-5; D is perhaps TRBD1 (5 bases). The DNA end is a closer match to TRBJ2-7, so the J assignment may be wrong. The CDR3 length is 14 residues. From germline, CDR1 is MNHEY and CDR2 SVGEGT. The CDR3 sequence is CASSCSDSRHEQYF. CDR3 coding DNA: TGTGCCAGCAGTTGCTCAGACAGCCGTCACGAGCAGTACTTC.

This chain joins TRBV7-9 and TRBJ1-1; 7 bases are shared with TRBD1. Germline lookup yields CDR1 SEHNR and CDR2 FQNEAQ (reference sequence). J gave up 8 bases and V 5 bases, and 5 bases lay outside the gene matches. The CDR3 is made up of 12 amino acids. This chain's CDR3 is CASSTQDREAFF. The CDR3 coding sequence is TGTGCCAGCAGCACCCAGGACAGGGAAGCTTTCTTT.

V gene TRBV12-3 or TRBV12-4 combines with J gene TRBJ2-3; either TRBD1 or TRBD2 may fit D (5 bases each). Trimming left V 5 bases short and J 1 base short, with 10 bases between. The CDR3 is 14 amino acids. The CDR3 loop reads CASSGDRRTDTQYF. As DNA, the CDR3 is TGTGCCAGCAGTGGGGACCGTCGCACAGATACGCAGTATTTT.

The chain employs TRBV27 and TRBJ1-4; 8 bases are a match to TRBD1. Germline values: CDR1 MNHEY, CDR2 SMNVEV (reference sequence). V shed 3 bases and J 8 bases; nucleotides not matched to a gene: 5. The CDR3 runs to 14 residues. The CDR3 DNA follows: TGTGCCAGCAGTTTTCAGGGGGCGGAAGAAAAACTGTTTTTT. Encoded protein: CASSFQGAEEKLFF. The full variable domain, completed using reference TRBV27 and TRBJ1-4, is EAQVTQNPRYLITVTGKKLTVTCSQNMNHEYMSWYRQDPGLGLRQIYYSMNVEVTDKGDVPEGYKVSRKEKRNFPLILESPSPNQTSLYFCASSFQGAEEKLFFGSGTQLSVL.

This clonotype was picked up a small number of times. V usage is TRBV27 and J usage is TRBJ1-1; D uncertain. Between the trimmed V and J ends, which lost 2 bases and 1 base, there was a span of 8 bases. The CDR3 runs to 14 residues. CDR1 is MNHEY, CDR2 SMNVEV, per germline (reference sequence). This CDR3 is CASSLSHPNTEAFF. CDR3 in DNA: TGTGCCAGCAGTTTAAGTCACCCGAACACTGAAGCTTTCTTT.

Points on this clonotype: Given a much more abundant clone one base away, this may be a read error. CDR3 in amino acids: CAGSPSGIGGYTF. The CDR3 DNA reads as TGTGCCGGCAGTCCATCAGGGATAGGTGGCTACACCTTC. The gene calls are TRBV6-5 and TRBJ1-2; D may be TRBD1 (5 bases). Germline CDR1 and CDR2: MNHEY and SVGAGI. The CDR3 contains 13 residues.

The chain joins TRBV7-9 to TRBJ1-3; D not resolved. The germline V and J ends were trimmed by 3 bases and 3 bases, with 3 bases remaining between them. CDR1 is SEHNR and CDR2 is FQNEAQ in the germline V gene (reference sequence). CDR3 size: 12 residues. The CDR3 spells CASSFGGNTIYF. The CDR3 region has the DNA TGTGCCAGCAGCTTCGGTGGAAACACCATATATTTT.

This clonotype was seen repeatedly, ten times or more. The rearrangement joins TRBV6-2 or TRBV6-3 to TRBJ2-1; perhaps TRBD2 as D (6 bases). V was pared by 5 bases and J by 13 bases, with 18 bases between. CDR1 and CDR2 (germline): MNHEY, SVGEGT. This CDR3 contains 13 residues. CDR3 sequence: CASSAGTSKVQFF. Here the CDR3 DNA reads TGTGCCAGCAGTGCCGGGACTTCTAAAGTACAGTTCTTC.

This clonotype was counted between two and nine times. The V gene is TRBV28, the J gene TRBJ2-3; 11 nucleotides match TRBD2. The CDR3 has 18 residues. The germline CDR1 and CDR2 sequences are MDHEN and SYDVKM. Unmatched junction bases numbered 8, after V lost 1 base and J lost 2 bases. CDR3 in DNA: TGTGCCAGCAGTTTATATAGCGGGGGGGCCCTATTCACAGATACGCAGTATTTT. Its protein product is CASSLYSGGALFTDTQYF.